This T cell receptor (beta chain) is drawn from a study of blood T cell repertoires in COVID-19. Whole-study context: COVID-19 samples, acute and convalescent, were from the United States, Italy and Spain. From T cells, B-cell-depleted T cells, or PBMCs came the material, which was cDNA or gDNA.

This CDR3 region has 17 residues. Germline V lookup: CDR1 SGHAT, CDR2 FQNNGV. V was cut by 5 bases and J by 6 bases, with 22 bases left in between. This clone turned up a few times. In the original workflow: The assay estimated nucleated cells by amplifying reference gene primers. Some clones are missing from TCRdb's copy, which holds only in-frame ones; the method was immunoSEQ multiplex PCR. The DNA was the basis for D and trimming; V, J and clone size are from that table. Seen here are about 100,000 clones, about 80% observed once, and the top ten hold approximately 30%. Sequenced input: peripheral blood. This chain connects TRBV11-2 to TRBJ2-2, with a weak D call TRBD1 (6 bases). The TCR was taken from a man between 65 and 80 years old with active or convalescent COVID-19. CDR3 residues: CASSLDRLSQISGELFF. Written as DNA, the CDR3 is TGTGCCAGCAGCCTTGACAGGTTAAGTCAAATTTCCGGGGAGCTGTTTTTT.